A single sample is the source of the 20 T cell receptor beta chains below, sequenced in a study of T cells in Graves' hyperthyroidism and ophthalmopathy. Amplified regions were TCR beta CDR3 sequences from RNA transcripts. Using the HTBI primer set, a first-round RT-PCR was run on the TCR CDR3. TCRdb processed the multiplex PCR reads anew with MiXCR; each CDR3 protein has one entry. The sample has some 440,000 distinct CDR3 sequences; approximately 14% are singletons. Input material: blood. These receptors originate from a woman younger than 35 with Graves' hyperthyroidism.

As for this clonotype: It may be a read error: a sequence one base away is much more abundant. V gene TRBV30 combines with J gene TRBJ2-2; the D call may be TRBD1 or TRBD2 (7 bases each). Germline V gene data show CDR1 as GTSNPN and CDR2 as SVGIG (reference sequence). The CDR3 has 13 residues. The chain's CDR3 is CAWQGGNTGGLFF. The CDR3 coding sequence is TGTGCCTGGCAGGGGGGGAACACCGGGGGGCTGTTTTTT.

In the case of this clonotype: One junction end does not reproduce the germline sequence, and a read error may be involved. CDR3 amino acids: CASSISQHYNSPPHF. The CDR3 region has the DNA TGTGCCAGTAGTATCAGTCAGCACTATAATTCACCCCCCCACTTT. The chain is built from TRBV19 and TRBJ1-6; D is undetermined. Per the germline V gene, CDR1 is LNHDA and CDR2 is SQIVND (reference sequence). CDR3 length: 15 residues.

The chain combines TRBV19 with TRBJ2-1; D tentatively reads TRBD1 or TRBD2 (5 bases each). Germline CDR1 LNHDA, CDR2 SQIVND (reference sequence). Trimming shortened V by 3 bases and J by 6 bases, and 6 bases separated the two germline ends. The CDR3 contains 12 residues. The CDR3 sequence is CASSIGGNEQFF. As DNA, the CDR3 is TGTGCCAGTAGTATTGGGGGCAATGAGCAGTTCTTC.

This clonotype has at least ten counts. The J gene is TRBJ2-7, the V gene TRBV7-8; D not certain. The germline V gene has CDR1 SGHVS and CDR2 FQNEAQ. The CDR3 is 15 residues long. V was cut by 5 bases and J by 3 bases, with 17 bases left in between. CDR3 DNA sequence: TGTGCCAGCAGCCGGTCCCTGGGCAGTTTCTACGAGCAGTACTTC. This gives the protein CASSRSLGSFYEQYF.

The J gene is TRBJ1-2, the V gene TRBV5-5; the match to TRBD1 covers 9 bases. The CDR3 covers 16 residues. Germline CDR1 is SGHKS and CDR2 is YYEKEE (reference sequence). The V gene end was trimmed by 4 bases and the J gene end by 2 bases; junction bases not matched to a gene: 9. The CDR3 sequence: CASSPYSGQGNYGYTF. CDR3 sequence (DNA): TGTGCCAGCAGCCCATACTCGGGACAGGGAAACTATGGCTACACCTTC.

Many counts were recorded for this clonotype. This chain connects TRBV6-1 to TRBJ2-7; TRBD2 is a possible D gene (5 bases). Per the germline V gene, CDR1 is MNHNS and CDR2 is SASEGT. The CDR3 sequence is 15 residues long. V lost 8 bases and J lost 5, with 22 bases in between. CDR3 in DNA: TGTGCCAGCCGTGGTTCTCTAGCTTCGACCAACGAGCAGTACTTC. The encoded protein is CASRGSLASTNEQYF.

The rearrangement links TRBV5-1 to TRBJ2-7, with D tentatively TRBD1 (6 bases). Trimming stripped 3 bases from V and 0 bases from J, with 7 bases between. The CDR3 length is 13 residues. Germline V gives CDR1 SGHRS, CDR2 YFSETQ. CDR3 nucleotide sequence: TGCGCCAGCAGCTGGGACATCTCCTACGAGCAGTACTTC. This encodes CASSWDISYEQYF.

This clonotype was observed many times. The rearrangement uses TRBV16 and TRBJ1-6; a possible D gene is TRBD1 (6 bases). Looked up from germline, CDR1 is KGHSY and CDR2 is FQNENV. Trimming stripped 3 bases from V and 7 bases from J, with 13 bases between. This CDR3 contains 15 residues. The CDR3 DNA sequence: TGTGCCAGCAGCCAGTTTTACAGGGACAATTCACCCCTCCACTTT. It encodes CASSQFYRDNSPLHF.

This clonotype was observed many times. The V gene is TRBV10-1, the J gene TRBJ2-7; 9 nucleotides align to TRBD2. The V segment lost 5 bases and the J segment 5 bases; nucleotides outside the gene matches: 10. In germline, CDR1 is WNHNN, CDR2 SYGVQD (reference sequence). The CDR3 contains 15 residues. The CDR3 region has the DNA TGCGCCAGCAGTATTCCGGGACTAGCCTACCACGAGCAGTACTTC. Protein product: CASSIPGLAYHEQYF.

This clonotype was counted a single time. The chain uses TRBV10-3 and TRBJ2-5; 7 nucleotides align to TRBD2. The germline V gene has CDR1 ENHRY and CDR2 SYGVKD. V trimming: 6 bases; J trimming: 1 base; junction bases outside the gene matches: 2. This CDR3 spans 13 amino acids. CDR3 residues: CAIRGGFQETQYF. For the CDR3, the DNA is TGTGCCATCAGGGGGGGGTTCCAAGAGACCCAGTACTTC.

In this sample, this clonotype turned up many times. The chain joins TRBV30 to TRBJ2-5, with TRBD2 matching 12 bases. This CDR3 comprises 17 residues. CDR1 is GTSNPN and CDR2 is SVGIG in the germline V gene (reference sequence). The V gene end was trimmed by 6 bases and the J gene end by 4 bases; junction bases not matched to a gene: 15. The CDR3 nucleotides read TGTGCCTGCCGGGCGAGACTAGCGGGGGCCGGACGAGAGACCCAGTACTTC. Its translation: CACRARLAGAGRETQYF.

This clonotype has only a few counts. The V gene is TRBV18, the J gene TRBJ2-7, with a possible D match to TRBD1 (6 bases). The germline V gene has CDR1 KGHSH and CDR2 LQKENI. CDR3 length equals 17 residues. V was cut by 6 bases and J by 1 base, with 22 bases left in between. The DNA for the CDR3 is TGTGCCAGCTCCACCCAACGTACCGGGACAACTTCCTACGAGCAGTACTTC. It is translated as CASSTQRTGTTSYEQYF.

This clonotype was counted a few times. The V gene is TRBV7-9, the J gene TRBJ2-3; 9 nucleotides align to TRBD1. Germline V lookup: CDR1 SEHNR, CDR2 FQNEAQ (reference sequence). V lost 6 bases, J lost 5 bases, and 6 bases stayed unmatched. CDR3 length: 14 residues. This CDR3 is CASSLQGALDTQYF. The CDR3 DNA sequence: TGTGCCAGCAGTTTACAGGGGGCTTTAGATACGCAGTATTTT.

This clonotype came up many times. The rearrangement links TRBV7-2 to TRBJ2-5, with TRBD1 matching over 9 bases. The V segment lost 5 bases and the J segment 12 bases; nucleotides outside the gene matches: 13. Germline CDR1 is SGHTA and CDR2 is FQGNSA. The CDR3 is made up of 14 amino acids. CDR3 sequence reads: CASSPGTGLGVEYF. In DNA, the CDR3 is TGTGCCAGCAGCCCCGGGACAGGGTTGGGTGTGGAGTACTTC.

This clonotype has at least ten counts. The chain couples TRBV7-9 to TRBJ2-3; tentatively, D is TRBD1 (5 bases). This CDR3 has 16 residues. Germline lookup yields CDR1 SEHNR and CDR2 FQNEAQ (reference sequence). V lost 3 bases and J 6 bases, leaving 19 bases between the germline ends. CDR3 DNA: TGTGCCAGCAGCTTGAAGTCGACAGTAAATTTTGATACGCAGTATTTT. The encoded protein is CASSLKSTVNFDTQYF.

This CDR3 is CAISEGDKYNEQFF. The CDR3 DNA is TGTGCCATCAGTGAAGGGGATAAATACAATGAGCAGTTCTTC. The chain employs TRBV10-3 and TRBJ2-1; a weak D match, TRBD1 (5 bases). V lost 3 bases to trimming and J lost 4 bases, with 10 bases between them. The CDR3 covers 14 residues. In germline, CDR1 is ENHRY, CDR2 SYGVKD.

The J gene is TRBJ1-5, the V gene TRBV4-1, with TRBD1 as a possible D gene (5 bases). The CDR3 is 14 amino acids. Trimming removed 1 base from V and 6 bases from J, with 10 bases in between. Germline-derived CDR1 and CDR2 are MGHRA and YSYEKL. The DNA of the CDR3 is TGCGCCAGCAGCCAAGTCGGGGGAACTCAGCCCCAGCATTTT. Its protein product is CASSQVGGTQPQHF.

This clonotype was detected ten times or more. The J gene is TRBJ1-2, the V gene TRBV10-2, with TRBD1 as a possible D gene (5 bases). The V gene lost 3 bases and the J gene lost 6 bases, with 17 bases spanning the gap. The germline CDR1 and CDR2 sequences are WSHSY and SAAADI. The CDR3 totals 15 residues. CDR3 protein: CASSDSFRQFHGYTF. The CDR3 region has the DNA TGCGCCAGCAGTGATAGCTTTCGACAGTTTCATGGCTACACCTTC.

The chain is built from TRBV12-3 or TRBV12-4 and TRBJ2-5; 9 bases align to TRBD2. The CDR3 contains 14 residues. J lost 3 bases, V lost 8 bases, and 7 bases had no gene match. The CDR3 here is CASLVAGEEETQYF. CDR3 nucleotide sequence: TGTGCCAGCTTAGTAGCGGGAGAAGAAGAGACCCAGTACTTC.

This clonotype has only a few counts. The chain combines TRBV12-3 or TRBV12-4 with TRBJ1-2; a possible D gene is TRBD1 (5 bases). V was clipped by 7 bases and J by 8 bases, with 11 bases between them. CDR3 length: 11 residues. The CDR3 DNA reads TGTGCCAGCATCAACGGGGGGGGCTACACCTTC. As protein: CASINGGGYTF.